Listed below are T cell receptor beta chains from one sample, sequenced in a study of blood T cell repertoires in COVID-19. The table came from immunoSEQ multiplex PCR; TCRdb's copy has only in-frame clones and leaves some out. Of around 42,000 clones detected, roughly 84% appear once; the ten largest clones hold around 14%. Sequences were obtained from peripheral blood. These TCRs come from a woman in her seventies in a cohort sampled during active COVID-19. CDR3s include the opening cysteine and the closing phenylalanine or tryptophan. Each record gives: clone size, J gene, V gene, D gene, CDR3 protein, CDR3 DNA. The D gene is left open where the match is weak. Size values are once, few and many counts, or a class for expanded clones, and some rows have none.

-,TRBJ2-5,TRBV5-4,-,CASSLDPSETQYF,TGTGCCAGCAGCCTAGACCCTTCCGAGACCCAGTACTTC
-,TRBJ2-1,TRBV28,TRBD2,CASRPTSGPSYNEQFF,TGTGCCAGCAGACCGACTAGCGGGCCCTCCTACAATGAGCAGTTCTTC
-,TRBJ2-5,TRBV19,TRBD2,CASSRYAGTGGASGRGGETQYF,TGTGCCAGTAGCCGCTACGCCGGGACCGGTGGGGCTAGCGGGAGAGGGGGAGAGACCCAGTACTTC
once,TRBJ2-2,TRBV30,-,CAWSDGVPGELFF,TGTGCCTGGAGTGACGGGGTCCCCGGGGAGCTGTTTTTT
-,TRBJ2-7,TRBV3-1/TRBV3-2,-,CASSQVGGLSYEQYF,TGTGCCAGCAGCCAGGTCGGCGGCCTCTCCTACGAGCAGTACTTC
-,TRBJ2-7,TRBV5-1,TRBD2,CASSFTSGTYEQYF,TGCGCCAGCAGCTTTACTAGCGGCACCTACGAGCAGTACTTC
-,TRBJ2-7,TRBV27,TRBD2,CASSSISGSYEQYF,TGTGCCAGCAGTTCCATTAGCGGGAGCTACGAGCAGTACTTC
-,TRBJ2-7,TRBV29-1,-,CSARGQGVVEQYF,TGCAGCGCCCGGGGGCAGGGGGTCGTGGAGCAGTACTTC
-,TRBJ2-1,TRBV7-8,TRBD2,CASSIRTSASIYNEQFF,TGTGCCAGCAGCATCCGGACTAGCGCCAGTATTTACAATGAGCAGTTCTTC
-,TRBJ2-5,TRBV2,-,CASSNQGLRETQYF,TGTGCCAGCAGTAACCAGGGACTGCGAGAGACCCAGTACTTC
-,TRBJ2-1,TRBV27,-,CASRNRGGNEQFF,TGTGCCAGCAGGAACAGGGGGGGCAATGAGCAGTTCTTC
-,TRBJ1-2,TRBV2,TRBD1,CASSTTGQLNYTF,TGTGCCAGCAGTACGACAGGGCAACTCAACTACACCTTC
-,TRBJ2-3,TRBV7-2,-,CASSFRNPGDTQYF,TGTGCCAGCAGCTTTAGAAACCCAGGGGATACGCAGTATTTT
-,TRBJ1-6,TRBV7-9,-,CASSSTVDNSPLHF,TGTGCCAGCAGTTCGACAGTCGATAATTCACCCCTCCACTTT
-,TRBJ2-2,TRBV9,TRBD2,CASSVTSGSNTGELFF,TGTGCCAGCAGCGTAACTAGCGGGTCGAACACCGGGGAGCTGTTTTTT
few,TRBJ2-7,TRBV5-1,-,CASSLGGTDFGNEQYF,TGCGCCAGCAGCTTGGGCGGCACTGACTTCGGGAACGAGCAGTACTTC
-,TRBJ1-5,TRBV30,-,CAWNQGTETQPQHF,TGTGCCTGGAACCAGGGGACCGAAACGCAGCCCCAGCATTTT
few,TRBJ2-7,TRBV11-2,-,CASSLEAGQVTYEQYF,TGTGCCAGCAGCTTAGAAGCAGGGCAGGTCACCTACGAGCAGTACTTC
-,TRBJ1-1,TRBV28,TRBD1,CASRVQVRGAEAFF,TGTGCCAGCAGGGTACAGGTCAGGGGGGCTGAAGCTTTCTTT
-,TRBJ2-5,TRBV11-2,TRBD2,CASSLGKTSGSETQYF,TGTGCCAGCAGCTTAGGAAAGACTAGCGGGAGTGAGACCCAGTACTTC